Included here is one TCR beta chain sequence, with context. Only one count was recorded for this clone. The target of this receptor is not known. No base quality information exists; no much larger clone differs at one position. A MiSeq instrument was used for deep resolution sequencing, which targeted depths ranging from 1 in 1 million up to 1 in 200,000 T cells, with coverage averaging 10x for each clonotype. The immunoSEQ hsTCRB Kit was used to generate TCR beta libraries. In the authors' own workflow: ImmunoSEQ Data Assistant and ImmunoSEQ Analyzer were used for data analysis, and V, D and J genes were assigned according to IMGT definitions. Clonality, which ranges from 0 to 1, was calculated as one minus the normalized Shannon entropy of productive rearrangement frequencies. Public clonotype analysis was restricted to overrepresented clonotypes comprising at least 0.05% of each patient's repertoire. About a dozen age-matched healthy donor repertoires from immuneACCESS served as clonality controls. TCRdb took over this immuneACCESS table, retaining in-frame rearrangements with V and J assigned. Such tables are incomplete; in checked studies, under half of the missing clones stem from an unresolved V gene, and the remainder is unexplained. The V and J calls and the clone size are those of that table, but D and trimming were determined from the DNA. The sample table contains some 140,000 clones; only one count was recorded for 80% to 85% of them. Of the sample, around 3.3% falls within the top ten clones.

These data belong to a study of cytotoxic CD8 clonotypes in ibrutinib-treated CLL (TCRdb year 2021). For the study in its entirety: The cohort had about a dozen relapsed/refractory and 15 treatment-naive patients; 17 were IGHV unmutated. Responses were partial in approximately 24 patients and complete in 2; after median roughly 69 months follow-up, approximately 15 stayed in remission and about 12 progressed. Samples at response were collected after a median of roughly twelve months of treatment, with a range of about 6 to 36 months. On average, each sample had roughly 230,000 productive templates and 96,000 or so productive rearrangements. Of the 90 or so participants in the trial, about 25 had longitudinal samples available. Cryopreserved peripheral blood mononuclear cells were obtained before treatment, at response, and at either sustained remission or disease progression. All remission and progressive disease samples were collected while patients were still receiving ibrutinib.

This specimen's time point label, interpreted: around 25 months on ibrutinib. About 2 micrograms of genomic DNA were extracted from cryopreserved PBMCs for TCR beta library preparation. Longitudinal blood samples from CLL patients on ibrutinib monotherapy were analyzed using high-throughput TCR beta sequencing. The patients took part in an open-label, single-center phase 2 trial of ibrutinib monotherapy. Here is what the overall study found, with its caveats: Sampling times were not matched between patients in sustained remission and patients whose disease was progressing, and lymph node repertoires were not examined. Public clonotypes were found to be uncommon and were observed to contract or remain stable during treatment; the increase in clonality was shown to reflect expansion of private clonotypes at ibrutinib response. Clonality rose at ibrutinib response, remained stable during sustained remission, and dropped back toward baseline at progression. At baseline, clonality was higher than in age-matched healthy donors and showed a strong correlation with circulating CD8+ T-cell counts.

The input for sequencing was PBMCs, taken after 24 months of ibrutinib treatment. The sequence came from a human donor with chronic lymphocytic leukemia.

This receptor carries the CDR3 CASSLGDRGYNQPQHF. The nucleotides read TGTGCCAGCAGCTTGGGTGACAGGGGCTACAATCAGCCCCAGCATTTT. The chain employs TRBV5-8 and TRBJ1-5, and TRBD1 aligns with 8 junction nucleotides. V trim: 0 bases; J trim: 3 bases; unmatched bases: 5. CDR1 and CDR2 (SGHTS, YDEGEE) derive from the germline V gene. Measured from the cysteine to the phenylalanine, the CDR3 is 16 residues long. Of the read, only the CDR3 DNA is kept; its 48 bases are in frame from base 1.